The rows below give T cell receptor beta chains drawn from one sample of a study of T-cell memory formation after mild COVID-19. TCRdb fed the 5' RACE reads into MiXCR, producing one record per CDR3 protein. The data show roughly 130,000 distinct CDR3 sequences, with approximately 6.2% seen just once and 2% to 2.5% held by the top ten. Source material: PBMCs or a T cell subset sorted from them (not recorded which). These receptors all come from an adult woman who had mild COVID-19 (a few samples of this study predate the infection). Cell type and time point are not known. Each CDR3 is given with its conserved first and last residue. Each record gives: V gene, D gene, J gene, clone size, CDR3 protein, CDR3 DNA. A D gene is named only where the DNA matches it firmly. Clone size appears in some rows only: once, few, many, or a class for an expanded clone.

v_call: TRBV7-9; d_call: NA; j_call: TRBJ1-2; clone_size: many; cdr3_aa: CASSPGEGYGYTF; cdr3_nt: TGTGCCAGCAGTCCGGGTGAAGGCTATGGCTACACCTTC
v_call: TRBV29-1; d_call: NA; j_call: TRBJ2-5; clone_size: many; cdr3_aa: CSVGLSQETQYF; cdr3_nt: TGCAGCGTTGGCTTATCTCAAGAGACCCAGTACTTC
v_call: TRBV29-1; d_call: NA; j_call: TRBJ1-2; clone_size: NA; cdr3_aa: CSVDRQGYGYTF; cdr3_nt: TGCAGCGTTGATCGGCAGGGGTATGGCTACACCTTC
v_call: TRBV12-3/TRBV12-4; d_call: NA; j_call: TRBJ1-3; clone_size: few; cdr3_aa: CASSFSTSGNTIYF; cdr3_nt: TGTGCCAGCAGTTTTAGTACCTCTGGAAACACCATATATTTT
v_call: TRBV5-1; d_call: NA; j_call: TRBJ2-1; clone_size: NA; cdr3_aa: CASSVGRSNEQFF; cdr3_nt: TGCGCCAGCAGCGTGGGACGGAGCAATGAGCAGTTCTTC
v_call: TRBV29-1; d_call: NA; j_call: TRBJ2-1; clone_size: NA; cdr3_aa: CSVEEGLRLNEQFF; cdr3_nt: TGCAGCGTTGAAGAGGGCCTGCGCCTCAATGAGCAGTTCTTC
v_call: TRBV6-6; d_call: NA; j_call: TRBJ1-1; clone_size: NA; cdr3_aa: CASSYSGAVEAFF; cdr3_nt: TGTGCCAGCAGTTACAGCGGGGCGGTGGAAGCTTTCTTT
v_call: TRBV20-1; d_call: NA; j_call: TRBJ1-1; clone_size: many; cdr3_aa: CSGGYRATEAFF; cdr3_nt: TGCAGCGGAGGGTACAGGGCCACTGAAGCTTTCTTT
v_call: TRBV5-1; d_call: TRBD1; j_call: TRBJ2-2; clone_size: many; cdr3_aa: CASTLRTGHTGELFF; cdr3_nt: TGCGCCAGCACCCTAAGGACAGGGCACACCGGGGAGCTGTTTTTT
v_call: TRBV7-8; d_call: TRBD1; j_call: TRBJ2-7; clone_size: NA; cdr3_aa: CASSSDRREQYF; cdr3_nt: TGTGCCAGCAGCTCGGACAGGAGGGAGCAGTACTTC
v_call: TRBV6-5; d_call: TRBD1; j_call: TRBJ2-2; clone_size: many; cdr3_aa: CASSSGQGNTGELFF; cdr3_nt: TGTGCCAGCAGCTCGGGACAGGGGAACACCGGGGAGCTGTTTTTT
v_call: TRBV7-9; d_call: TRBD2; j_call: TRBJ2-7; clone_size: NA; cdr3_aa: CASSLAHGGRKQYF; cdr3_nt: TGTGCCAGCAGCTTAGCTCACGGGGGGAGGAAGCAGTACTTC
v_call: TRBV6-6; d_call: NA; j_call: TRBJ2-7; clone_size: many; cdr3_aa: CASSYSPSLEQYF; cdr3_nt: TGTGCCAGCAGTTACTCGCCCTCCCTCGAGCAGTACTTC
v_call: TRBV10-3; d_call: TRBD1; j_call: TRBJ1-2; clone_size: many; cdr3_aa: CAISGQGGGYGYTF; cdr3_nt: TGTGCCATCAGCGGACAGGGAGGGGGATATGGCTACACCTTC
v_call: TRBV12-3/TRBV12-4; d_call: NA; j_call: TRBJ1-2; clone_size: many; cdr3_aa: CASSLQGNYGYTF; cdr3_nt: TGTGCCAGCAGTTTACAGGGTAACTATGGCTACACCTTC
v_call: TRBV5-1; d_call: NA; j_call: TRBJ2-5; clone_size: few; cdr3_aa: CASSSQGGTETQYF; cdr3_nt: TGCGCCAGCAGCTCACAAGGGGGGACAGAGACCCAGTACTTC
v_call: TRBV24-1; d_call: TRBD2; j_call: TRBJ2-3; clone_size: few; cdr3_aa: CATSLGGAGTQYF; cdr3_nt: TGTGCCACTTCCCTCGGGGGGGCAGGTACGCAGTATTTT
v_call: TRBV27; d_call: TRBD2; j_call: TRBJ2-5; clone_size: NA; cdr3_aa: CASSSPQLAGRPETQYF; cdr3_nt: TGTGCCAGCAGTTCTCCCCAGTTAGCGGGACGACCAGAGACCCAGTACTTC
v_call: TRBV5-1; d_call: NA; j_call: TRBJ2-3; clone_size: many; cdr3_aa: CASSLSALGPTDTQYF; cdr3_nt: TGCGCCAGCAGCCTATCAGCCTTGGGACCCACAGATACGCAGTATTTT
v_call: TRBV27; d_call: TRBD1; j_call: TRBJ2-7; clone_size: NA; cdr3_aa: CASSSQGAGEQYF; cdr3_nt: TGTGCCAGCAGTTCACAGGGGGCAGGCGAGCAGTACTTC
v_call: TRBV6-5; d_call: TRBD1; j_call: TRBJ1-1; clone_size: NA; cdr3_aa: CASSYPGGITEAFF; cdr3_nt: TGTGCCAGCAGTTATCCAGGGGGCATCACTGAAGCTTTCTTT
v_call: TRBV5-1; d_call: TRBD1; j_call: TRBJ1-2; clone_size: few; cdr3_aa: CASSLSPGGRGYTF; cdr3_nt: TGCGCCAGCAGCTTGAGTCCAGGGGGTCGAGGCTACACCTTC
v_call: TRBV5-1; d_call: TRBD2; j_call: TRBJ2-1; clone_size: NA; cdr3_aa: CASSSPGGPFF; cdr3_nt: TGCGCCAGCAGCTCCCCGGGAGGGCCATTCTTC
v_call: TRBV4-2; d_call: NA; j_call: TRBJ1-1; clone_size: few; cdr3_aa: CASSQDMERPTEAFF; cdr3_nt: TGTGCCAGCAGCCAAGACATGGAAAGACCCACTGAAGCTTTCTTT
v_call: TRBV11-2; d_call: NA; j_call: TRBJ2-3; clone_size: many; cdr3_aa: CASSFIAGSTDTQYF; cdr3_nt: TGTGCCAGCAGCTTCATCGCGGGAAGCACAGATACGCAGTATTTT
v_call: TRBV5-6; d_call: NA; j_call: TRBJ1-5; clone_size: NA; cdr3_aa: CASSSRFSSNQPQHF; cdr3_nt: TGTGCCAGCAGCTCGCGATTTAGTAGCAATCAGCCCCAGCATTTT
v_call: TRBV12-3/TRBV12-4; d_call: NA; j_call: TRBJ2-6; clone_size: NA; cdr3_aa: CASRSTGSGANVLTF; cdr3_nt: TGTGCCAGCAGGAGTACAGGCTCTGGGGCCAACGTCCTGACTTTC
v_call: TRBV12-3/TRBV12-4; d_call: TRBD1; j_call: TRBJ2-3; clone_size: few; cdr3_aa: CASAYRGGTDTQYF; cdr3_nt: TGTGCCAGCGCATACAGGGGAGGCACAGATACGCAGTATTTT
v_call: TRBV25-1; d_call: TRBD2; j_call: TRBJ2-3; clone_size: few; cdr3_aa: CASSEFLAGADTQYF; cdr3_nt: TGTGCCAGCAGTGAATTCCTAGCGGGGGCAGATACGCAGTATTTT
v_call: TRBV7-9; d_call: NA; j_call: TRBJ2-5; clone_size: few; cdr3_aa: CASSLGAGARETQYF; cdr3_nt: TGTGCCAGCAGCTTAGGAGCAGGGGCGCGAGAGACCCAGTACTTC
v_call: TRBV24-1; d_call: TRBD1; j_call: TRBJ2-2; clone_size: many; cdr3_aa: CATRRTGGEGGELFF; cdr3_nt: TGTGCCACCAGGAGGACAGGGGGCGAAGGCGGGGAGCTGTTTTTT
v_call: TRBV5-1; d_call: TRBD2; j_call: TRBJ2-3; clone_size: few; cdr3_aa: CASSFQWTSGVGDTQYF; cdr3_nt: TGCGCCAGCAGCTTTCAGTGGACTAGCGGGGTCGGAGATACGCAGTATTTT
v_call: TRBV7-2; d_call: NA; j_call: TRBJ2-2; clone_size: NA; cdr3_aa: CASSFAPGTNTGELFF; cdr3_nt: TGTGCCAGCAGCTTTGCGCCCGGGACTAACACCGGGGAGCTGTTTTTT
v_call: TRBV7-2; d_call: NA; j_call: TRBJ1-1; clone_size: many; cdr3_aa: CASSWKGDGNTEAFF; cdr3_nt: TGTGCCAGCAGCTGGAAAGGGGATGGGAACACTGAAGCTTTCTTT
v_call: TRBV29-1; d_call: NA; j_call: TRBJ1-2; clone_size: NA; cdr3_aa: CSVEVAGYGYTF; cdr3_nt: TGCAGCGTTGAAGTGGCCGGATATGGCTACACCTTC
v_call: TRBV27; d_call: TRBD1; j_call: TRBJ2-3; clone_size: few; cdr3_aa: CASSPQTGADTQYF; cdr3_nt: TGTGCCAGCAGTCCCCAGACAGGGGCAGATACGCAGTATTTT
v_call: TRBV5-1; d_call: NA; j_call: TRBJ2-3; clone_size: many; cdr3_aa: CASSLHGTPTDTQYF; cdr3_nt: TGCGCCAGCAGCCTCCACGGGACACCCACAGATACGCAGTATTTT
v_call: TRBV18; d_call: NA; j_call: TRBJ1-1; clone_size: NA; cdr3_aa: CASSPPSALNTEAFF; cdr3_nt: TGTGCCAGCTCACCACCGTCGGCATTGAACACTGAAGCTTTCTTT
v_call: TRBV7-9; d_call: TRBD2; j_call: TRBJ2-1; clone_size: few; cdr3_aa: CASSLRLADLWDEQFF; cdr3_nt: TGTGCCAGCAGCTTAAGACTAGCGGATCTCTGGGATGAGCAGTTCTTC
v_call: TRBV12-3/TRBV12-4; d_call: NA; j_call: TRBJ1-2; clone_size: many; cdr3_aa: CASSRDGGGYGYTF; cdr3_nt: TGTGCCAGCAGTCGAGACGGGGGAGGGTATGGCTACACCTTC
v_call: TRBV12-3/TRBV12-4; d_call: TRBD1; j_call: TRBJ1-6; clone_size: few; cdr3_aa: CASSPLRGSYNSPLHF; cdr3_nt: TGTGCCAGCAGTCCCCTCAGGGGGTCTTATAATTCACCCCTCCACTTT
v_call: TRBV12-3/TRBV12-4; d_call: NA; j_call: TRBJ2-5; clone_size: few; cdr3_aa: CASSLNEGETQYF; cdr3_nt: TGTGCCAGCAGTTTAAATGAGGGAGAGACCCAGTACTTC
v_call: TRBV20-1; d_call: NA; j_call: TRBJ2-5; clone_size: NA; cdr3_aa: CSAEGGKKAGLETQYF; cdr3_nt: TGCAGTGCTGAAGGGGGGAAAAAAGCGGGACTGGAGACCCAGTACTTC
v_call: TRBV2; d_call: NA; j_call: TRBJ1-3; clone_size: many; cdr3_aa: CASSDQNSGNTIYF; cdr3_nt: TGTGCCAGCAGTGATCAGAACTCTGGAAACACCATATATTTT
v_call: TRBV29-1; d_call: NA; j_call: TRBJ2-1; clone_size: many; cdr3_aa: CSVRENNEQFF; cdr3_nt: TGCAGCGTGCGGGAAAACAATGAGCAGTTCTTC
v_call: TRBV12-3/TRBV12-4; d_call: TRBD1; j_call: TRBJ1-5; clone_size: many; cdr3_aa: CASSLSGGGNQPQHF; cdr3_nt: TGTGCCAGCAGTTTGTCAGGGGGAGGCAATCAGCCCCAGCATTTT
v_call: TRBV4-2; d_call: NA; j_call: TRBJ2-1; clone_size: NA; cdr3_aa: CASSHVGSSGYNEQFF; cdr3_nt: TGTGCCAGCAGCCACGTAGGGAGTTCCGGGTACAATGAGCAGTTCTTC
v_call: TRBV11-2; d_call: NA; j_call: TRBJ2-1; clone_size: few; cdr3_aa: CASSLGRAGRYNEQFF; cdr3_nt: TGTGCCAGCAGCTTAGGTCGTGCGGGACGGTACAATGAGCAGTTCTTC
v_call: TRBV7-6; d_call: TRBD2; j_call: TRBJ2-3; clone_size: many; cdr3_aa: CASSLVAGVVTDTQYF; cdr3_nt: TGTGCCAGCAGCTTAGTGGCGGGAGTTGTAACAGATACGCAGTATTTT
v_call: TRBV20-1; d_call: NA; j_call: TRBJ1-6; clone_size: many; cdr3_aa: CSARDWRQGNSPLHF; cdr3_nt: TGCAGTGCTAGAGATTGGCGGCAGGGTAATTCACCCCTCCACTTT
v_call: TRBV20-1; d_call: TRBD2; j_call: TRBJ2-1; clone_size: few; cdr3_aa: CSADQDPGGLNEQFF; cdr3_nt: TGCAGTGCTGATCAAGACCCGGGGGGGCTGAATGAGCAGTTCTTC
v_call: TRBV7-2; d_call: TRBD2; j_call: TRBJ2-5; clone_size: NA; cdr3_aa: CASSFQRGEQETQYF; cdr3_nt: TGTGCCAGCAGCTTTCAGCGGGGGGAACAAGAGACCCAGTACTTC
v_call: TRBV14; d_call: NA; j_call: TRBJ1-6; clone_size: many; cdr3_aa: CASSQDYRALHF; cdr3_nt: TGTGCCAGCAGCCAAGATTATAGGGCCCTCCACTTT
v_call: TRBV5-1; d_call: TRBD1; j_call: TRBJ2-2; clone_size: NA; cdr3_aa: CASSKRLLQGAGELFF; cdr3_nt: TGCGCCAGCAGCAAAAGATTACTACAGGGGGCCGGGGAGCTGTTTTTT
v_call: TRBV6-5; d_call: NA; j_call: TRBJ1-5; clone_size: NA; cdr3_aa: CASRNQGGNQPQHF; cdr3_nt: TGTGCCAGCAGGAACCAGGGAGGCAATCAGCCCCAGCATTTT
v_call: TRBV7-2; d_call: TRBD1; j_call: TRBJ2-2; clone_size: NA; cdr3_aa: CASSLASQGASAELFF; cdr3_nt: TGTGCCAGCAGCTTAGCGTCACAGGGGGCAAGTGCGGAGCTGTTTTTT